The clone carrying this T cell receptor beta chain has more than one count but fewer than ten. CDR3 length: 18 residues. The germline CDR1 and CDR2 sequences are SGHAT and FQNNGV. The V and J ends lost 5 bases and 1 base, in that order; junction bases with no gene match: 13. This sample was taken from a study of T cell repertoires in cytomegalovirus infection. MiXCR was run by TCRdb on the reads, yielding one entry per CDR3 protein. The table includes 400,000 to 550,000 distinct CDR3 sequences, around 11% detected once. Sequencing input: PBMCs. This sequence originates from a human donor in good health (CMV status not recorded). Some clones in this sample may be carry-over from other donors' samples. This chain uses TRBV11-2 with TRBJ2-2; 7 bases are a match to TRBD1. The CDR3 nucleotides read TGTGCCAGCAGCCCTCGTACGACAGGGACCGAGAACACCGGGGAGCTGTTTTTT. Amino acids: CASSPRTTGTENTGELFF.